Below, 28 T cell receptor beta chains from the same sample are listed, as sequenced in a study of siplizumab effects on memory and regulatory T cells. Here immunoSEQ multiplex PCR was the method, and the copy in TCRdb shows in-frame clones only, minus some. In the table there are approximately 91,000 clones, roughly 94% of which are singletons. The sample comprised CD8+ T cells sorted from blood. The receptors stem from a human donor in good health.

The chain links TRBV10-1 to TRBJ2-3, with D unclear. Trimming pared 5 bases from V and 2 bases from J, leaving 11 bases between. The length of the CDR3 is 14 residues. In germline, CDR1 is WNHNN, CDR2 SYGVQD (reference sequence). CDR3 sequence: CASSPGTNTDTQYF. As DNA, the CDR3 is TGCGCCAGCAGTCCGGGTACGAACACAGATACGCAGTATTTT.

This rearrangement joins TRBV6-1 to TRBJ2-1; perhaps D is TRBD1 or TRBD2 (5 bases each). The CDR3 consists of 16 residues. Between the trimmed V and J ends, which lost 4 bases and 5 bases, there was a span of 18 bases. Germline assignment: CDR1 MNHNS and CDR2 SASEGT. CDR3: CASSGYGGTTDNEQFF. The CDR3 DNA reads as TGTGCCAGCAGTGGATACGGTGGGACCACGGACAATGAGCAGTTCTTC.

The chain couples TRBV23-1 to TRBJ2-3; TRBD1 is a possible D gene (5 bases). TRBV23-1 is placed among ORFs of uncertain function. Trimming removed 0 bases at V and 3 bases at J, with 16 bases between. The CDR3 length is 17 residues. CDR3 in DNA: TGCGCCAGCAGTCAATCGTGTTACGCGACAGCAACAGATACGCAGTATTTT. Translating gives CASSQSCYATATDTQYF.

V and J are TRBV19 and TRBJ2-7; either TRBD1 or TRBD2 may supply D (5 bases each). The V gene's germline CDR1 is LNHDA and CDR2 SQIVND (reference sequence). Trimming removed 5 bases at V and 2 bases at J, with 13 bases between. The CDR3 contains 14 residues. CDR3 in DNA: TGTGCCAGTAGTGTACGGGGCGGTGCCTACGAGCAGTACTTC. Its protein product is CASSVRGGAYEQYF.

This clone is a singleton in its sample. The chain links TRBV11-2 to TRBJ2-1; D uncertain. CDR1 SGHAT and CDR2 FQNNGV come from the germline V gene. This CDR3 comprises 12 residues. V was cut by 5 bases and J by 1 base, with 3 bases left in between. CDR3 in DNA: TGTGCCAGCAGCCTATCCTACAATGAGCAGTTCTTC. As protein: CASSLSYNEQFF.

The rearrangement uses TRBV10-1 and TRBJ2-7; D is unclear. Between the trimmed V and J ends, which lost 3 bases and 2 bases, there was a span of 17 bases. Germline CDR1 and CDR2: WNHNN and SYGVQD (reference sequence). This CDR3 comprises 16 residues. The CDR3 protein is CASSDVAELSPYEQYF. CDR3 DNA sequence: TGCGCCAGCAGTGATGTGGCCGAACTCAGCCCCTACGAGCAGTACTTC.

This chain joins TRBV7-8 and TRBJ2-2; TRBD1 matches 7 bases. This CDR3 is 15 amino acids long. The V and J ends lost 4 bases and 2 bases, in that order; junction bases with no gene match: 4. In germline, CDR1 is SGHVS, CDR2 FQNEAQ. CDR3 region: CASSSHRGNTGELFF. DNA for the CDR3: TGTGCCAGCAGCTCCCACAGGGGTAACACCGGGGAGCTGTTTTTT.

The CDR3 coding sequence is TGCGCCAGCAGTGAGTCGGGGCTATTATCCTACAATGAGCAGTTCTTC. Translation gives CASSESGLLSYNEQFF. The V gene is TRBV10-2, the J gene TRBJ2-1; maybe TRBD1 (5 bases). The CDR3 totals 16 residues. Between the trimmed V and J ends, which lost 0 bases and 1 base, there was a span of 10 bases. The germline V gene has CDR1 WSHSY and CDR2 SAAADI.

V is TRBV4-1 and J is TRBJ1-2; tentative D call: TRBD1 (5 bases). CDR1 and CDR2 from the germline V gene are MGHRA and YSYEKL. Deletions cut 2 bases from V and 4 bases from J, with 14 bases between. CDR3 size: 15 residues. The CDR3 nucleotides are TGCGCCAGCAGCCAAACTCAGGCAGGGTTCTATGGCTACACCTTC. Its protein is CASSQTQAGFYGYTF.

The chain uses TRBV10-3 and TRBJ1-3; 7 bases line up with TRBD1. The trim removed 8 bases at V and 0 bases at J, leaving 4 bases unmatched. The CDR3 extends over 14 amino acids. Germline CDR1 ENHRY, CDR2 SYGVKD. The CDR3 DNA follows: TGTGCCATCCAGGGGGAAAGCTCTGGAAACACCATATATTTT. This sequence encodes CAIQGESSGNTIYF.

This chain links TRBV27 with TRBJ2-1, with 11 bases lining up with TRBD2. The junction had 7 bases not matched to a gene; V was cut back by 5 bases and J by 10 bases. CDR1 MNHEY and CDR2 SMNVEV come from the germline V gene (reference sequence). CDR3 length equals 14 residues. The CDR3 bases are TGTGCCAGCAGTGTAGCGGGAGGGCCTCGGGAGCAGTTCTTC. It specifies CASSVAGGPREQFF.

This chain connects TRBV20-1 to TRBJ2-1; D is unclear. The V gene lost 6 bases and the J gene lost 7 bases, with 10 bases spanning the gap. Germline V CDR1 and CDR2: DFQATT, SNEGSKA (reference sequence). The CDR3 runs to 11 residues. Here the CDR3 reads CSAVTTNEQFF. Here the CDR3 DNA reads TGCAGTGCGGTTACTACGAATGAGCAGTTCTTC.

The CDR3 loop reads CASSDRGDETQYF. The CDR3 coding sequence is TGTGCCAGTAGTGACAGGGGGGACGAGACCCAGTACTTC. The chain uses TRBV19 and TRBJ2-5; TRBD1 agrees at 9 bases. Looked up from germline, CDR1 is LNHDA and CDR2 is SQIVND (reference sequence). With 5 bases clipped from V and 5 bases from J, the junction kept 3 bases outside the gene matches. The CDR3 has 13 residues.

The chain links TRBV30 to TRBJ1-5; D may be TRBD1 (6 bases). The CDR3 spans 13 residues. With 1 base removed from V and 5 bases from J, the gap between germline ends came to 9 bases. The germline CDR1 and CDR2 sequences are GTSNPN and SVGIG (reference sequence). The CDR3 DNA follows: TGTGCCTGGAGTGCGGGGGGCCATCAGCCCCAGCATTTT. This translates into CAWSAGGHQPQHF.

This rearrangement joins TRBV30 to TRBJ2-3; 9 nucleotides match TRBD2. The ends lost 5 bases at V and 4 bases at J; junction bases unmatched: 7. Germline CDR1 is GTSNPN and CDR2 is SVGIG (reference sequence). This CDR3 comprises 14 residues. CDR3 DNA sequence: TGTGCCTGGGATTTAGCGGGAGTTGCAGATACGCAGTATTTT. This translates into CAWDLAGVADTQYF.

This chain connects TRBV10-3 to TRBJ2-5; D might be TRBD2 (5 bases). The CDR3 runs 14 residues. The germline gives CDR1 ENHRY, CDR2 SYGVKD. Trimming removed 0 bases from V and 3 bases from J, with 8 bases in between. CDR3 coding DNA: TGTGCCATCAGTGAGTCGAGAGGGAAAGAGACCCAGTACTTC. This codes for CAISESRGKETQYF.

V and J are TRBV6-5 and TRBJ2-1; D is unresolved. CDR3 size: 14 residues. CDR1 is MNHEY, CDR2 SVGAGI, per germline. The V and J ends lost 5 bases and 8 bases respectively, with 16 bases between them. In DNA form, the CDR3 reads TGTGCCAGCAGTCCGGTCAGCACTTGGGATGAGCAGTTCTTC. Protein product: CASSPVSTWDEQFF.

This chain connects TRBV19 to TRBJ2-1; D remains ambiguous. The CDR3 has 10 residues. Germline CDR1 reads LNHDA; CDR2 reads SQIVND (reference sequence). V was clipped by 6 bases and J by 5 bases, with 2 bases between them. The CDR3 reads CASSHNEQFF. In nucleotides, the CDR3 is TGTGCCAGTAGCCACAATGAGCAGTTCTTC.

The chain is built from TRBV21-1 and TRBJ2-3; TRBD1 was called by the table and not checked on the DNA. TRBV21-1 is reported as a pseudogene. The CDR3 is 17 amino acids. The CDR3 nucleotides are TGTGCCAGCAGCAACTCCCCTCGAAGGGGGCACACAGATACGCAGTATTTT. It is translated as CASSNSPRRGHTDTQYF.

The chain couples TRBV9 to TRBJ2-3, with TRBD2 as a possible D gene (6 bases). CDR1 SGDLS and CDR2 YYNGEE come from the germline V gene. The CDR3 loop spans 15 amino acids. V lost 6 bases, J lost 4 bases, and 18 bases lay in between. The DNA for the CDR3 is TGTGCCAGCACCCAGTACGGAGGGTATCCAGATACGCAGTATTTT. Its protein is CASTQYGGYPDTQYF.

The chain combines TRBV4-2 with TRBJ1-4; no clear D gene. This CDR3 spans 15 amino acids. The V gene's germline CDR1 is LGHNA and CDR2 YNFKEQ. Trimming shortened V by 4 bases and J by 13 bases, and 22 bases separated the two germline ends. The CDR3 loop is CASSREFPGSRGLFF. The DNA of the CDR3 is TGTGCCAGCAGCCGCGAATTTCCGGGCTCCCGAGGACTGTTTTTT.

This clone has just one count. This rearrangement joins TRBV27 to TRBJ2-3, with 7 bases aligning to TRBD1. The ends lost 4 bases at V and 5 bases at J; junction bases unmatched: 6. Germline V gene lookup returns CDR1 MNHEY and CDR2 SMNVEV (reference sequence). This CDR3 is 14 amino acids long. CDR3 coding DNA: TGTGCCAGCAGTTCACGACAGGGAAGAGATACGCAGTATTTT. It specifies CASSSRQGRDTQYF.

The CDR3 DNA follows: TGTGCCAGCAGCCCCGGGACAGGCCTGCCCTACGAGCAGTACTTC. Translating it yields CASSPGTGLPYEQYF. The chain combines TRBV7-3 with TRBJ2-7; 8 positions agree with TRBD1. The CDR3 runs to 15 residues. Germline assignment: CDR1 SGHTA and CDR2 FQGTGA. Trimming removed 5 bases from V and 2 bases from J; junction bases left unmatched: 8.

This sequence joins TRBV11-3 and TRBJ2-3, with a weak D call TRBD1 (6 bases). This CDR3 has 14 residues. V was cut by 4 bases and J by 6 bases, with 14 bases left in between. The germline V gene has CDR1 SGHNT and CDR2 YENEEA. CDR3 residues: CASSSSHQGDTQYF. The CDR3, as DNA: TGTGCCAGCAGCTCCTCTCACCAGGGGGATACGCAGTATTTT.

The gene calls are TRBV5-6 and TRBJ2-7; TRBD1 matches at 7 bases. V trimming: 2 bases; J trimming: 1 base; junction bases outside the gene matches: 3. In germline, CDR1 is SGHDT, CDR2 YYEEEE. CDR3 size: 14 residues. The CDR3 sequence: CASSFGTASYEQYF. The CDR3 nucleotides are TGTGCCAGCAGCTTCGGGACAGCATCCTACGAGCAGTACTTC.

This rearrangement joins TRBV2 to TRBJ1-2; TRBD1 might be the D (5 bases). This CDR3 contains 11 residues. With 6 bases removed from V and 8 bases from J, the gap between germline ends came to 10 bases. Germline CDR1 reads SNHLY; CDR2 reads FYNNEI. The DNA for the CDR3 is TGTGCCAGCAGAGCCACAGGAGGCTACACCTTC. Amino acid sequence: CASRATGGYTF.

The J gene is TRBJ2-1, the V gene TRBV19; unclear D gene. V lost 3 bases to trimming and J lost 3 bases, with 6 bases between them. Germline V CDR1 and CDR2: LNHDA, SQIVND (reference sequence). CDR3 length equals 13 residues. The CDR3 DNA sequence: TGTGCCAGTAGTATGGGCCTCTACAATGAGCAGTTCTTC. This sequence encodes CASSMGLYNEQFF.

The chain carries TRBV19 and TRBJ1-1, with D unresolved. The CDR3 loop spans 16 amino acids. Trimming took 1 base from V and 5 from J, leaving 17 bases between them. Germline V gene sequence: CDR1 LNHDA, CDR2 SQIVND (reference sequence). The CDR3 spells CASSIGPDGRATEAFF. As DNA, the CDR3 is TGTGCCAGTAGTATAGGTCCAGATGGTCGGGCAACTGAAGCTTTCTTT.